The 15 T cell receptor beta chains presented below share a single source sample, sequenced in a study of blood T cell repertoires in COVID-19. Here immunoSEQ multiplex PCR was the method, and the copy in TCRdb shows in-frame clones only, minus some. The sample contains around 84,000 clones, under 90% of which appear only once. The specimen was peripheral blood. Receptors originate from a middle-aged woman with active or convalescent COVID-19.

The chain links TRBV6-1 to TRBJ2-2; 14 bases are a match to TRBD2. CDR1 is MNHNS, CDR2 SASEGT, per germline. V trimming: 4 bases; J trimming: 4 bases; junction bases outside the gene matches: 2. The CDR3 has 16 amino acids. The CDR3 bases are TGTGCCAGCAGTGCGACTAGCGGGAGGGGCACCGGGGAGCTGTTTTTT. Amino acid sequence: CASSATSGRGTGELFF.

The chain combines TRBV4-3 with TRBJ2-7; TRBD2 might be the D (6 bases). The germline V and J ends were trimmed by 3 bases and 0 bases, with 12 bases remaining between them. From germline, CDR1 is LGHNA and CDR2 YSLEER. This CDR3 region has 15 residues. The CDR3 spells CASSHLADSSYEQYF. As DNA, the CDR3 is TGCGCCAGCAGCCATTTAGCGGATAGCTCCTACGAGCAGTACTTC.

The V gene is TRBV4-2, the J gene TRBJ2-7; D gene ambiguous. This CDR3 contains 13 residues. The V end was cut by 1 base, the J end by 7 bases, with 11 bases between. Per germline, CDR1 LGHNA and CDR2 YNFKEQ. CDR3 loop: CASSQGQRGEQYF. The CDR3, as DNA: TGTGCCAGCAGCCAAGGGCAGCGTGGGGAGCAGTACTTC.

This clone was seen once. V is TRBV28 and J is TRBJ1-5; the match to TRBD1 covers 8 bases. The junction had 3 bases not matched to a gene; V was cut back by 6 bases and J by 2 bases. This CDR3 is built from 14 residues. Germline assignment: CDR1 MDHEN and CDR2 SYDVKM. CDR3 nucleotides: TGTGCCAGCAGCCAGGGGGCTGGCAATCAGCCCCAGCATTTT. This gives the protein CASSQGAGNQPQHF.

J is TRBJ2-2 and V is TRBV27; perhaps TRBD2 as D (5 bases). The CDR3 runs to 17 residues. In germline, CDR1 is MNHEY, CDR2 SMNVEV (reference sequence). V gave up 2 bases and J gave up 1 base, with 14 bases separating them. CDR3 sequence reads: CASSLEGRPLNTGELFF. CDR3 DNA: TGTGCCAGCAGTTTAGAGGGCAGACCACTGAACACCGGGGAGCTGTTTTTT.

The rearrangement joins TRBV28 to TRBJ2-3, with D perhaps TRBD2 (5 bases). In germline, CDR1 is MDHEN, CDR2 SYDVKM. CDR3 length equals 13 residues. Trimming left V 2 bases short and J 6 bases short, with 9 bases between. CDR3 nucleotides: TGTGCCAGCAGTTTACGGACTGTGGATACGCAGTATTTT. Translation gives CASSLRTVDTQYF.

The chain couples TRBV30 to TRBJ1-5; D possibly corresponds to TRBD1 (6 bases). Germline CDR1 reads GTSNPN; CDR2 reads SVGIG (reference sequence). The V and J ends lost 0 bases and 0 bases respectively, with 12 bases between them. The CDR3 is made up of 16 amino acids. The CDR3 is CAWSVGTLDSNQPQHF. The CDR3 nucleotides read TGTGCCTGGAGTGTAGGGACACTAGATAGCAATCAGCCCCAGCATTTT.

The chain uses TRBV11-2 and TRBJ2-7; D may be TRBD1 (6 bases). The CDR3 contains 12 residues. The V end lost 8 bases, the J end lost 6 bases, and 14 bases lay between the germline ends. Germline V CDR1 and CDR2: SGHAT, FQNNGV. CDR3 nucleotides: TGTGCCAGCGGCTCCTCAGGGGTCGAGCAGTACTTC. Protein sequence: CASGSSGVEQYF.

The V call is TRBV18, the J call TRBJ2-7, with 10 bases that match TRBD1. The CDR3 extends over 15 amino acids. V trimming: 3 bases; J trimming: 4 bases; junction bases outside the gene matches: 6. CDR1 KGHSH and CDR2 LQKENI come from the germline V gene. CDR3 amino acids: CASSPGTGVLYEQYF. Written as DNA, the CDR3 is TGTGCCAGCTCACCCGGGACAGGGGTTCTATACGAGCAGTACTTC.

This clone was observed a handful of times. CDR3 DNA: TGTGCCAGCAGCTTGACAGGGGGACCGAACACTGAAGCTTTCTTT. Translation gives CASSLTGGPNTEAFF. The chain is built from TRBV7-3 and TRBJ1-1, with TRBD1 matching 9 bases. V lost 3 bases, J lost 1 base, and 3 bases stayed unmatched. Germline-derived CDR1 and CDR2 are SGHTA and FQGTGA. This CDR3 has 15 amino acids.

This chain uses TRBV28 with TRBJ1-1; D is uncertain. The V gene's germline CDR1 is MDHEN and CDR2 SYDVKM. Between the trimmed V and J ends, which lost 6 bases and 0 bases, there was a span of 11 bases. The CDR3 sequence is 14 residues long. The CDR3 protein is CASSPGRLNTEAFF. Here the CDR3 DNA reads TGTGCCAGCAGCCCCGGGAGGTTGAACACTGAAGCTTTCTTT.

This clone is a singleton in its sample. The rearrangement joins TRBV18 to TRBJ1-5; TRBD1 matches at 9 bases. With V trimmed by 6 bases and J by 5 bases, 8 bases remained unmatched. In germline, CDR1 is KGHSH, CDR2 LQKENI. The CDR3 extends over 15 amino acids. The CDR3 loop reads CASSLGQGIHQPQHF. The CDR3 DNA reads TGTGCCAGCTCTCTCGGACAGGGGATACATCAGCCCCAGCATTTT.

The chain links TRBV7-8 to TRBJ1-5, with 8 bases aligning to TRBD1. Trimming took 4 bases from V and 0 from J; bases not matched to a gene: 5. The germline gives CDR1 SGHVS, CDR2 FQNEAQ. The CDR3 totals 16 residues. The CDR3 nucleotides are TGTGCCAGCAGCTACAGGGGGTCCGATAGCAATCAGCCCCAGCATTTT. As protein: CASSYRGSDSNQPQHF.

CDR3 loop: CASSLIGVPEQYF. As DNA, the CDR3 is TGTGCCAGCAGCTTGATCGGAGTCCCCGAGCAGTACTTC. This chain connects TRBV5-4 to TRBJ2-7; no reliable D call. Germline values: CDR1 SGHNT, CDR2 YYREEE (reference sequence). Trimming removed 1 base from V and 6 bases from J, with 11 bases in between. The CDR3 consists of 13 residues.

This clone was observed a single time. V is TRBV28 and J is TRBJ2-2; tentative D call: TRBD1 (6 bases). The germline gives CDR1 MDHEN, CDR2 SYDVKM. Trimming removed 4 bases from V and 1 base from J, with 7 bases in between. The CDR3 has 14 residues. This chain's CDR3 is CASSSGQNTGELFF. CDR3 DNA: TGTGCCAGCAGTTCGGGACAGAACACCGGGGAGCTGTTTTTT.